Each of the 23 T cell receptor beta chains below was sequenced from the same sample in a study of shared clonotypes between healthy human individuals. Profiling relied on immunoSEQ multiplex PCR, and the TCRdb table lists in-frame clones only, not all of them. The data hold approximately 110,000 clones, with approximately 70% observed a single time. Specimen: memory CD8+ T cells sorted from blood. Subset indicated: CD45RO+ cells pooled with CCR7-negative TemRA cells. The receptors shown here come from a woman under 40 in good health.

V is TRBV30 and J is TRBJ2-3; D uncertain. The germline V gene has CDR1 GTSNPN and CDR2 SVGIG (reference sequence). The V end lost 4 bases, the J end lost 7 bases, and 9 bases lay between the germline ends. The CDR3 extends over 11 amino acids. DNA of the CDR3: TGTGCCTGGAAGGGAATCTATACGCAGTATTTT. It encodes CAWKGIYTQYF.

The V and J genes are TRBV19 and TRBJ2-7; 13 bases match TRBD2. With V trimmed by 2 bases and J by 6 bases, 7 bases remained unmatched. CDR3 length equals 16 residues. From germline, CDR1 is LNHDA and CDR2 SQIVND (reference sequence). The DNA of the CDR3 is TGTGCCAGTAGTATATTAACCGGGACTAGCGGGATCGAGCAGTACTTC. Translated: CASSILTGTSGIEQYF.

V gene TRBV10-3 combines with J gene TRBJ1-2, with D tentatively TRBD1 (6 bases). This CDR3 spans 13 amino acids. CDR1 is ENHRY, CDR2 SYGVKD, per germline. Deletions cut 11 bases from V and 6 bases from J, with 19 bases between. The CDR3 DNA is TGTGCCGTTCAGGGGATCCTTTATAATGGCTACACCTTC. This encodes CAVQGILYNGYTF.

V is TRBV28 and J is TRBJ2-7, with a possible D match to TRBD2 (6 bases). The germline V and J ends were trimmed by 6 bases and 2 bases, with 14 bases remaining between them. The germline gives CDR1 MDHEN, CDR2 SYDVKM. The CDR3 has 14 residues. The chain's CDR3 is CASSPTGGTYEQYF. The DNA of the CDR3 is TGTGCCAGCAGCCCCACTGGAGGGACCTACGAGCAGTACTTC.

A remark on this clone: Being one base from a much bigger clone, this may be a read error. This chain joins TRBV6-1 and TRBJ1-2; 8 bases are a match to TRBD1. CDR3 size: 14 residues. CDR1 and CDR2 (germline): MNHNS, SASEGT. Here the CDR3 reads CACSVGTGGYGYTF. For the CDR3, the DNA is TGTGCCTGCAGTGTAGGTACAGGGGGTTATGGCTACACCTTC.

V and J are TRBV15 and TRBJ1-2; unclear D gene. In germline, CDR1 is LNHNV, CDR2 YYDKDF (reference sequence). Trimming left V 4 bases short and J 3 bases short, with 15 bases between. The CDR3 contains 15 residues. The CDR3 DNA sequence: TGTGCCACCAGCACCCCGGTCATGAGAGACTATGGCTACACCTTC. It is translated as CATSTPVMRDYGYTF. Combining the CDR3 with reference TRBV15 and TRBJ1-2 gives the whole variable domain DAMVIQNPRYQVTQFGKPVTLSCSQTLNHNVMYWYQQKSSQAPKLLFHYYDKDFNNEADTPDNFQSRRPNTSFCFLDIRSPGLGDTAMYLCATSTPVMRDYGYTFGSGTRLTVV.

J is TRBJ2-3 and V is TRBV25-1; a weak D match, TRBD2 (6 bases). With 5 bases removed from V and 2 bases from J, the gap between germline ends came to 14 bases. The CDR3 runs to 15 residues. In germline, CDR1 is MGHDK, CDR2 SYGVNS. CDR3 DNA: TGTGCCAGCAGTATGGAGGGAATCTACACAGATACGCAGTATTTT. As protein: CASSMEGIYTDTQYF.

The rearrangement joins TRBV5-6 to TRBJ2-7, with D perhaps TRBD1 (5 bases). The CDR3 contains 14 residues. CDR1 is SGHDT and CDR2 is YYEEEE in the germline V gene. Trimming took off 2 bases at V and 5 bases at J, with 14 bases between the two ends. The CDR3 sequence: CASSFGLQVDEQYF. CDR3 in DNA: TGTGCCAGCAGCTTCGGTTTACAGGTCGACGAGCAGTACTTC.

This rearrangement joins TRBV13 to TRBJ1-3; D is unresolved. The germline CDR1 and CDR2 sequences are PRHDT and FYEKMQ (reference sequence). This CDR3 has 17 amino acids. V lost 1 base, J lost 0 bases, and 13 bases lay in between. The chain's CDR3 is CASSLAPSESSGNTIYF. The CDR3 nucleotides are TGTGCCAGCAGCTTAGCCCCAAGTGAGAGCTCTGGAAACACCATATATTTT. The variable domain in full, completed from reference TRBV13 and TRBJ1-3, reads AAGVIQSPRHLIKEKRETATLKCYPIPRHDTVYWYQQGPGQDPQFLISFYEKMQSDKGSIPDRFSAQQFSDYHSELNMSSLELGDSALYFCASSLAPSESSGNTIYFGEGSWLTVV.

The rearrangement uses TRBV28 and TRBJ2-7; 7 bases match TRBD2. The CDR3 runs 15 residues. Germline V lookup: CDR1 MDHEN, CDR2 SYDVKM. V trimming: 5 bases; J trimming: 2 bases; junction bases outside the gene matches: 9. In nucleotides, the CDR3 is TGTGCCAGCAGTCCAAGTGCTAGCGGAACCTACGAGCAGTACTTC. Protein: CASSPSASGTYEQYF.

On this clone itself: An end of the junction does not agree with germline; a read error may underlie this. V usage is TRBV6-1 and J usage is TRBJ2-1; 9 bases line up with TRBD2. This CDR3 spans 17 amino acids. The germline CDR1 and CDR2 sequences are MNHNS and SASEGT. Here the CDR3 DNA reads TGTGCCATCAGTGAGTCGATGGCTAGCGGGGACGACAATGAGCAGTTCTTC. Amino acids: CAISESMASGDDNEQFF.

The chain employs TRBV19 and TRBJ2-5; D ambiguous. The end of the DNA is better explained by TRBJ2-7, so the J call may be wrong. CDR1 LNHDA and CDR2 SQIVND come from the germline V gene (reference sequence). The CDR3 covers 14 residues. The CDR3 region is CATTDQHSAYEQYF. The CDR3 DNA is TGTGCCACGACTGACCAGCACAGTGCCTACGAGCAGTACTTC.

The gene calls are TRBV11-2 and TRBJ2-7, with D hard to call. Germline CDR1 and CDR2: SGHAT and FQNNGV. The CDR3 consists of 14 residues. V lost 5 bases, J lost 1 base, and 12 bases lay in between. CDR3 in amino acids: CASSQVDESYEQYF. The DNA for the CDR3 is TGTGCCAGCAGCCAGGTTGACGAGTCCTACGAGCAGTACTTC.

This CDR3 reads CATSTGLAGVRAEQYF. Here the CDR3 DNA reads TGTGCCACCAGCACGGGACTAGCGGGAGTGAGGGCCGAGCAGTACTTC. The genes are TRBV15 and TRBJ2-7; TRBD2 matches at 14 bases. CDR1 is LNHNV and CDR2 is YYDKDF in the germline V gene (reference sequence). The junction had 8 bases not matched to a gene; V was cut back by 4 bases and J by 6 bases. CDR3 length: 16 amino acids. The entire variable domain, with the rest obtained from reference TRBV15 and TRBJ2-7, is as follows: DAMVIQNPRYQVTQFGKPVTLSCSQTLNHNVMYWYQQKSSQAPKLLFHYYDKDFNNEADTPDNFQSRRPNTSFCFLDIRSPGLGDTAMYLCATSTGLAGVRAEQYFGPGTRLTVT.

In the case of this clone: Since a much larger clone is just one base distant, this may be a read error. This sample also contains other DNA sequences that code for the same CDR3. The CDR3 coding sequence is TGTGCCAGCAGCCTAGCGGGAGGATCAGATACGCAGTATTTT. It specifies CASSLAGGSDTQYF. The chain uses TRBV9 and TRBJ2-3; 11 bases are shared with TRBD2. The V gene's germline CDR1 is SGDLS and CDR2 YYNGEE. The CDR3 extends over 14 amino acids. J lost 4 bases, V lost 4 bases, and 2 bases had no gene match.

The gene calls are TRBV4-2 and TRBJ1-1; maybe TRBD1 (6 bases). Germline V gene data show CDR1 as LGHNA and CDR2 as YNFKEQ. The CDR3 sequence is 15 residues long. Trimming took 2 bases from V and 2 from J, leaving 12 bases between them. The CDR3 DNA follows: TGTGCCAGCAGCCAATTCTCACAGGGTAACACTGAAGCTTTCTTT. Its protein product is CASSQFSQGNTEAFF.

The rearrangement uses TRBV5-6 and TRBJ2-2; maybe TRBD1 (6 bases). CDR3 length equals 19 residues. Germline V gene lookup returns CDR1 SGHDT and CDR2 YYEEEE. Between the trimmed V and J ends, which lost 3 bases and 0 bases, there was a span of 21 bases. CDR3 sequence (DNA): TGTGCCAGCAGCTCATACGGCCCCACGACAGGACCGAACACCGGGGAGCTGTTTTTT. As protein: CASSSYGPTTGPNTGELFF.

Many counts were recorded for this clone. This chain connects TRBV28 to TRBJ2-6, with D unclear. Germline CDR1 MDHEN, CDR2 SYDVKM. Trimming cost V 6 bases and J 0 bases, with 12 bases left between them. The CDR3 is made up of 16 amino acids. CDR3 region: CASSPAIGSGANVLTF. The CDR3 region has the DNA TGTGCCAGCAGCCCAGCCATTGGCTCTGGGGCCAACGTCCTGACTTTC.

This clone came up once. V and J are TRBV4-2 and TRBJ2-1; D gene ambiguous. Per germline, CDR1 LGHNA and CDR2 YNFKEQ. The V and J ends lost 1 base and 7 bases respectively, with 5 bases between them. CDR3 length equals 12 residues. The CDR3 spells CASSQVENEQFF. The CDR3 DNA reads TGTGCCAGCAGCCAAGTGGAGAATGAGCAGTTCTTC.

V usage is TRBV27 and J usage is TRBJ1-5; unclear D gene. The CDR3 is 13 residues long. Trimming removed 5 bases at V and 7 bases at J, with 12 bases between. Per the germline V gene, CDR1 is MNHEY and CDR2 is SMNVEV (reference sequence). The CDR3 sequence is CASSPLKSQPQHF. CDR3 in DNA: TGTGCCAGCAGTCCCCTTAAGTCCCAGCCCCAGCATTTT.

The DNA of the CDR3 is TGCGCCAGCAGCCACAATTACGAGCAGTACTTC. Translating gives CASSHNYEQYF. This chain uses TRBV4-3 with TRBJ2-7; no firm D call. This CDR3 region has 11 residues. Trimming left V 3 bases short and J 4 bases short, with 4 bases between. CDR1 and CDR2 from the germline V gene are LGHNA and YSLEER.

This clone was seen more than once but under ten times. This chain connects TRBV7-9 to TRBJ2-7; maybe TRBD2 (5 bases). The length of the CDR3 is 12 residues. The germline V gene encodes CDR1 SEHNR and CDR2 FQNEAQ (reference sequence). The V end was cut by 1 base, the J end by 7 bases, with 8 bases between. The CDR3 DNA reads TGTGCCAGCAGCTTAGACGGGATAGAGCAGTACTTC. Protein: CASSLDGIEQYF. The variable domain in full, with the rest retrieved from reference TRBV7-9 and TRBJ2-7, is DTGVSQNPRHKITKRGQNVTFRCDPISEHNRLYWYRQTLGQGPEFLTYFQNEAQLEKSRLLSDRFSAERPKGSFSTLEIQRTEQGDSAMYLCASSLDGIEQYFGPGTRLTVT.

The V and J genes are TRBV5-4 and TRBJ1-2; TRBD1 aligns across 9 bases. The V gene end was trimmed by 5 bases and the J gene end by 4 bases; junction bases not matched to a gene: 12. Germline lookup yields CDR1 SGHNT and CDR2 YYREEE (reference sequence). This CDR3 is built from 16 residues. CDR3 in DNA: TGTGCCAGCAGGAGAACGGGACAGGGACGTACCTATGGCTACACCTTC. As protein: CASRRTGQGRTYGYTF. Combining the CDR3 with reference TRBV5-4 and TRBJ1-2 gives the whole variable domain ETGVTQSPTHLIKTRGQQVTLRCSSQSGHNTVSWYQQALGQGPQFIFQYYREEENGRGNFPPRFSGLQFPNYSSELNVNALELDDSALYLCASRRTGQGRTYGYTFGSGTRLTVV.